These 22 T cell receptor beta chains came from one sample sequenced in a study of breast tumors, draining lymph nodes, adjacent tissues. TCRdb processed the multiplex PCR reads anew with MiXCR; each CDR3 protein has one entry. The sample shows 130,000 or so distinct CDR3 sequences, under 25% of them seen only once. Breast cancer patients provided tissue from their axillary draining lymph nodes. Source material: axillary lymph node tissue. The receptors were gathered from a female donor with breast cancer. Some clones in this sample may be carry-over from other donors' samples.

This clonotype was seen at least ten times. V gene TRBV19 combines with J gene TRBJ2-1, with 10 bases matching TRBD2. The CDR3 is 19 residues long. J lost 9 bases, V lost 0 bases, and 17 bases had no gene match. The germline V gene encodes CDR1 LNHDA and CDR2 SQIVND (reference sequence). In DNA form, the CDR3 reads TGTGCCAGTAGTATAGACTCCCGGTTGTCTAGCGGGAGAGGCAGTGAGCAGTTCTTC. It specifies CASSIDSRLSSGRGSEQFF.

In the case of this clonotype: This may stem from a read error, because a much larger clone lies one nucleotide away. This chain uses TRBV4-1 with TRBJ2-3; D possibly corresponds to TRBD1 (5 bases). The J call may be in error: the DNA end matches TRBJ1-5 better. There are 15 residues in the CDR3. Germline CDR1 and CDR2: MGHRA and YSYEKL. CDR3 bases: TGCGCCAGCAGCCCGAGCGGCGGACACACAGATACGCAGCATTTT. This sequence encodes CASSPSGGHTDTQHF.

This clonotype was recorded many times. V usage is TRBV7-9 and J usage is TRBJ2-2; TRBD2 matches 14 bases. The CDR3 is made up of 19 amino acids. Germline values: CDR1 SEHNR, CDR2 FQNEAQ (reference sequence). V lost 4 bases to trimming and J lost 4 bases; unmatched junction nucleotides: 11. As DNA, the CDR3 is TGTGCCAGCAGCTCTTCAGGGACTAGCGGGAGAGGCGGCACCGGGGAGCTGTTTTTT. This codes for CASSSSGTSGRGGTGELFF.

This clonotype was recorded at least ten times. The gene calls are TRBV9 and TRBJ2-1, with 14 bases that match TRBD2. The CDR3 consists of 18 residues. V dropped 4 bases and J dropped 0; count of bases not matched to a gene: 6. Germline lookup yields CDR1 SGDLS and CDR2 YYNGEE. CDR3 loop: CASSPGLAGVSSYNEQFF. In nucleotides, the CDR3 is TGTGCCAGCAGCCCGGGACTAGCGGGGGTAAGCTCCTACAATGAGCAGTTCTTC.

This clonotype was observed at least ten times. The chain carries TRBV7-6 and TRBJ2-1; 8 bases fit TRBD2. This CDR3 region has 15 residues. Germline CDR1 reads SGHVS; CDR2 reads FNYEAQ. Trimming removed 5 bases from V and 1 base from J; junction bases left unmatched: 4. The CDR3 sequence: CASSRREGSYNEQFF. Written as DNA, the CDR3 is TGTGCCAGCAGCCGTCGGGAGGGGTCCTACAATGAGCAGTTCTTC.

This clonotype was seen ten or more times. CDR3 sequence: CASSLASREQFF. The DNA of the CDR3 is TGTGCCAGCAGCTTAGCCTCTCGTGAGCAGTTCTTC. The chain combines TRBV7-9 with TRBJ2-1; no reliable D call. The CDR3 length is 12 residues. Deletions cut 0 bases from V and 9 bases from J, with 6 bases between. The germline V gene has CDR1 SEHNR and CDR2 FQNEAQ (reference sequence).

This clonotype has ten or more counts. The J gene is TRBJ1-6, the V gene TRBV30, with 9 bases that match TRBD1. This CDR3 is built from 15 residues. From germline, CDR1 is GTSNPN and CDR2 SVGIG (reference sequence). The V segment lost 2 bases and the J segment 5 bases; nucleotides outside the gene matches: 4. CDR3 coding DNA: TGTGCCTGGAGTCAAGGGGACAGGGATAATTCACCCCTCCACTTT. This encodes CAWSQGDRDNSPLHF.

This clonotype was picked up many times. The chain has TRBV20-1 and TRBJ2-5, with 8 bases fitting TRBD2. Germline loops: CDR1 DFQATT, CDR2 SNEGSKA (reference sequence). V lost 1 base, J lost 5 bases, and 6 bases stayed unmatched. The length of the CDR3 is 14 residues. The CDR3 loop is CSARVGRAGETQYF. In nucleotides, the CDR3 is TGCAGTGCTAGAGTCGGGAGGGCTGGGGAGACCCAGTACTTC.

The gene calls are TRBV30 and TRBJ2-4, with D perhaps TRBD1 (6 bases). Germline lookup yields CDR1 GTSNPN and CDR2 SVGIG (reference sequence). V lost 1 base, J lost 0 bases, and 13 bases lay in between. This CDR3 has 16 amino acids. CDR3: CAWSGGTLLAKNIQYF. CDR3 coding DNA: TGTGCCTGGAGTGGGGGGACACTGTTAGCCAAAAACATTCAGTACTTC.

With respect to this clonotype: A read error may be the cause here, since a much bigger clone is one base away. The CDR3 loop reads CASKGAGYGYTF. CDR3 coding DNA: TGTGCCAGTAAGGGGGCAGGCTATGGCTACACCTTC. The chain links TRBV28 to TRBJ1-2, with 7 bases that match TRBD1. The germline V gene has CDR1 MDHEN and CDR2 SYDVKM. The CDR3 extends over 12 amino acids. The trim removed 9 bases at V and 4 bases at J, leaving 5 bases unmatched.

The V call is TRBV28, the J call TRBJ2-2; 8 bases line up with TRBD2. Trimming took 6 bases from V and 1 from J; bases not matched to a gene: 4. The CDR3 is 15 amino acids. Germline V gene sequence: CDR1 MDHEN, CDR2 SYDVKM. CDR3 sequence (DNA): TGTGCCAGCAGCGTAGCGGGAAAGAACACCGGGGAGCTGTTTTTT. It specifies CASSVAGKNTGELFF.

Regarding this clonotype: A much larger clone lies one base from this, so it may be a read error. The chain recombines TRBV15 with TRBJ2-3; the match to TRBD2 covers 13 bases. The CDR3 loop spans 17 amino acids. The germline CDR1 and CDR2 sequences are LNHNV and YYDKDF (reference sequence). V shed 0 bases, J shed 10 bases, and the junction held 10 bases outside the gene matches. The CDR3: CATSRDLTSGRRNAQYF. CDR3 bases: TGTGCCACCAGCAGAGATCTGACTAGCGGGAGGAGAAATGCGCAGTATTTT.

V gene TRBV11-3 combines with J gene TRBJ1-1; tentative D call: TRBD1 (5 bases). The CDR3 runs to 15 residues. CDR1 is SGHNT and CDR2 is YENEEA in the germline V gene. The germline V and J ends were trimmed by 1 base and 1 base, with 10 bases remaining between them. CDR3 region: CASSLAGGGNTEAFF. The CDR3 DNA reads TGTGCCAGCAGCTTAGCAGGCGGGGGGAACACTGAAGCTTTCTTT.

This clonotype was recorded at least ten times. The V call is TRBV7-2, the J call TRBJ2-7; the D gene is possibly TRBD1 (5 bases). This CDR3 comprises 14 residues. Germline V CDR1 and CDR2: SGHTA, FQGNSA. V was pared by 2 bases and J by 5 bases, with 13 bases between. CDR3 in amino acids: CASSLSQGPHEQYF. The CDR3 DNA sequence: TGTGCCAGCAGCTTATCCCAGGGTCCGCACGAGCAGTACTTC.

This clonotype was counted many times. The genes are TRBV12-3 or TRBV12-4 and TRBJ2-3; D may be TRBD1 or TRBD2 (5 bases each). V shed 3 bases and J shed 6 bases, with 7 bases lying between them. The CDR3 consists of 12 residues. The DNA for the CDR3 is TGTGCCAGCAGTTTGAGGGGTGATACGCAGTATTTT. It encodes CASSLRGDTQYF.

Comments on this clonotype: Sequence at one end of the junction differs from germline and may be a read error. The J gene is TRBJ2-3, the V gene TRBV9; the match to TRBD2 covers 10 bases. Germline CDR1 is SGDLS and CDR2 is YYNGEE. This CDR3 region has 15 residues. The CDR3 sequence: CASGVGTSETDTRYF. CDR3 coding DNA: TGTGCCAGCGGCGTAGGGACTAGCGAAACAGATACGCGGTATTTT.

This clonotype was recorded at least ten times. The V call is TRBV7-6, the J call TRBJ2-1; 12 nucleotides agree with TRBD2. This CDR3 contains 13 residues. V dropped 6 bases and J dropped 10; count of bases not matched to a gene: 4. From germline, CDR1 is SGHVS and CDR2 FNYEAQ. CDR3 protein: CASRTSGSDEQFF. The CDR3 DNA sequence: TGTGCCAGCAGGACTAGCGGGAGTGACGAGCAGTTCTTC.

This clonotype came up many times. V usage is TRBV20-1 and J usage is TRBJ2-7, with TRBD2 as a possible D gene (7 bases). Germline loops: CDR1 DFQATT, CDR2 SNEGSKA (reference sequence). The CDR3 has 13 residues. CDR3 residues: CSLKQGLRYEQYF. CDR3 bases: TGCAGCTTAAAACAGGGACTAAGATACGAGCAGTACTTC.

This clonotype was observed a handful of times. Since a much larger clone is just one base distant, this may be a read error. CDR3 nucleotides: TGTGCCAGCAGTGGAGCTCTGTTATTAGCTAACTATGGCTACACCTTC. This gives the protein CASSGALLLANYGYTF. This chain joins TRBV6-1 and TRBJ1-2; D unresolved. Trimming pared 4 bases from V and 0 bases from J, leaving 15 bases between. Germline CDR1 reads MNHNS; CDR2 reads SASEGT. The CDR3 has 16 residues.

This clonotype has ten or more counts. V and J are TRBV11-3 and TRBJ2-5; D is ambiguous. The CDR3 covers 13 residues. Germline loops: CDR1 SGHNT, CDR2 YENEEA. V was shortened by 3 bases and J by 5 bases, with 10 bases between the two germline ends. Written as DNA, the CDR3 is TGTGCCAGCAGCTTTAGTGTGGGTGAGACCCAGTACTTC. Translation gives CASSFSVGETQYF.

This clonotype showed up just a few times. V gene TRBV3-1 combines with J gene TRBJ1-4; D is uncertain. Trimming removed 5 bases from V and 16 bases from J, with 14 bases in between. From germline, CDR1 is LGHDT and CDR2 YNNKEL (reference sequence). The CDR3 runs 11 residues. The CDR3 DNA sequence: TGTGCCAGCAGCTCTCCGGGCAGGACGTTTTTT. As protein: CASSSPGRTFF. Supplemented by reference TRBV3-1 and TRBJ1-4, the full variable domain reads DTAVSQTPKYLVTQMGNDKSIKCEQNLGHDTMYWYKQDSKKFLKIMFSYNNKELIINETVPNRFSPKSPDKAHLNLHINSLELGDSAVYFCASSSPGRTFFGSGTQLSVL.

The sample holds many counts of this clonotype. CDR3 amino acids: CASSLGQSNQPQHF. Written as DNA, the CDR3 is TGTGCCAGCAGTCTTGGACAGAGCAATCAGCCCCAGCATTTT. This chain connects TRBV12-3 or TRBV12-4 to TRBJ1-5, with D perhaps matching TRBD1 (6 bases). The CDR3 consists of 14 residues. The V end lost 5 bases, the J end lost 1 base, and 9 bases lay between the germline ends.